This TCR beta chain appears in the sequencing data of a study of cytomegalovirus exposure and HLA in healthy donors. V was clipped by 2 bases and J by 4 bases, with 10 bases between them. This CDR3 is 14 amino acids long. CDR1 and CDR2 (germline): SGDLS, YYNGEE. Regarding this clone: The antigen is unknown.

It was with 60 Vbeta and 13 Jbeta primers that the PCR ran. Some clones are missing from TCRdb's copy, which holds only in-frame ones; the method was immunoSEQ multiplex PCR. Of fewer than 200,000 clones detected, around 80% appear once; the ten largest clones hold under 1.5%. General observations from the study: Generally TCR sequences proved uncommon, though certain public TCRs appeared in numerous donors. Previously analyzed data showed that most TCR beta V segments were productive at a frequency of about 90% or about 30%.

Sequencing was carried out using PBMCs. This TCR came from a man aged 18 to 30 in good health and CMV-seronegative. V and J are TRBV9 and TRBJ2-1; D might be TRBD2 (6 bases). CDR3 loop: CASSVGLPYNEQFF. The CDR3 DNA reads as TGTGCCAGCAGCGTGGGACTTCCTTACAATGAGCAGTTCTTC.